The clone carrying this TCR beta chain occurred once. Its target is unknown. The junction departs from germline at one end; a sequencing error may be responsible. This sample was taken from a study of blood T cells in healthy people across ages. Broader study findings: Diversity estimates from one million T cells were considered underestimates.

For the second PCR, which ran for about 7 to 12 cycles, a sample-barcoded 5' primer and a J-beta primer mix were used. Template switching added a 12-random-nucleotide identifier to every cDNA molecule. TCRdb redid the calling of the 5' RACE reads with MiXCR, one entry per CDR3 protein. In the table there are 1,300,000 or so distinct CDR3 sequences, approximately 59% of which are singletons. Each donor gave 9.5 to 10 milliliters of peripheral blood. Per sample, at least 6 micrograms of total RNA were extracted. Germline V lookup: CDR1 MNHNS, CDR2 SASEGT. This CDR3 contains 15 residues. The clonotype originates from a man aged 18 to 29 in good health. The sample consisted of blood. The V gene is TRBV6-1, the J gene TRBJ1-2, with D hard to call. CDR3 nucleotides: TGTGCCAGCATAGTCGATAATCCGTCTAACGATGGCTACACCTTC. Residues: CASIVDNPSNDGYTF.